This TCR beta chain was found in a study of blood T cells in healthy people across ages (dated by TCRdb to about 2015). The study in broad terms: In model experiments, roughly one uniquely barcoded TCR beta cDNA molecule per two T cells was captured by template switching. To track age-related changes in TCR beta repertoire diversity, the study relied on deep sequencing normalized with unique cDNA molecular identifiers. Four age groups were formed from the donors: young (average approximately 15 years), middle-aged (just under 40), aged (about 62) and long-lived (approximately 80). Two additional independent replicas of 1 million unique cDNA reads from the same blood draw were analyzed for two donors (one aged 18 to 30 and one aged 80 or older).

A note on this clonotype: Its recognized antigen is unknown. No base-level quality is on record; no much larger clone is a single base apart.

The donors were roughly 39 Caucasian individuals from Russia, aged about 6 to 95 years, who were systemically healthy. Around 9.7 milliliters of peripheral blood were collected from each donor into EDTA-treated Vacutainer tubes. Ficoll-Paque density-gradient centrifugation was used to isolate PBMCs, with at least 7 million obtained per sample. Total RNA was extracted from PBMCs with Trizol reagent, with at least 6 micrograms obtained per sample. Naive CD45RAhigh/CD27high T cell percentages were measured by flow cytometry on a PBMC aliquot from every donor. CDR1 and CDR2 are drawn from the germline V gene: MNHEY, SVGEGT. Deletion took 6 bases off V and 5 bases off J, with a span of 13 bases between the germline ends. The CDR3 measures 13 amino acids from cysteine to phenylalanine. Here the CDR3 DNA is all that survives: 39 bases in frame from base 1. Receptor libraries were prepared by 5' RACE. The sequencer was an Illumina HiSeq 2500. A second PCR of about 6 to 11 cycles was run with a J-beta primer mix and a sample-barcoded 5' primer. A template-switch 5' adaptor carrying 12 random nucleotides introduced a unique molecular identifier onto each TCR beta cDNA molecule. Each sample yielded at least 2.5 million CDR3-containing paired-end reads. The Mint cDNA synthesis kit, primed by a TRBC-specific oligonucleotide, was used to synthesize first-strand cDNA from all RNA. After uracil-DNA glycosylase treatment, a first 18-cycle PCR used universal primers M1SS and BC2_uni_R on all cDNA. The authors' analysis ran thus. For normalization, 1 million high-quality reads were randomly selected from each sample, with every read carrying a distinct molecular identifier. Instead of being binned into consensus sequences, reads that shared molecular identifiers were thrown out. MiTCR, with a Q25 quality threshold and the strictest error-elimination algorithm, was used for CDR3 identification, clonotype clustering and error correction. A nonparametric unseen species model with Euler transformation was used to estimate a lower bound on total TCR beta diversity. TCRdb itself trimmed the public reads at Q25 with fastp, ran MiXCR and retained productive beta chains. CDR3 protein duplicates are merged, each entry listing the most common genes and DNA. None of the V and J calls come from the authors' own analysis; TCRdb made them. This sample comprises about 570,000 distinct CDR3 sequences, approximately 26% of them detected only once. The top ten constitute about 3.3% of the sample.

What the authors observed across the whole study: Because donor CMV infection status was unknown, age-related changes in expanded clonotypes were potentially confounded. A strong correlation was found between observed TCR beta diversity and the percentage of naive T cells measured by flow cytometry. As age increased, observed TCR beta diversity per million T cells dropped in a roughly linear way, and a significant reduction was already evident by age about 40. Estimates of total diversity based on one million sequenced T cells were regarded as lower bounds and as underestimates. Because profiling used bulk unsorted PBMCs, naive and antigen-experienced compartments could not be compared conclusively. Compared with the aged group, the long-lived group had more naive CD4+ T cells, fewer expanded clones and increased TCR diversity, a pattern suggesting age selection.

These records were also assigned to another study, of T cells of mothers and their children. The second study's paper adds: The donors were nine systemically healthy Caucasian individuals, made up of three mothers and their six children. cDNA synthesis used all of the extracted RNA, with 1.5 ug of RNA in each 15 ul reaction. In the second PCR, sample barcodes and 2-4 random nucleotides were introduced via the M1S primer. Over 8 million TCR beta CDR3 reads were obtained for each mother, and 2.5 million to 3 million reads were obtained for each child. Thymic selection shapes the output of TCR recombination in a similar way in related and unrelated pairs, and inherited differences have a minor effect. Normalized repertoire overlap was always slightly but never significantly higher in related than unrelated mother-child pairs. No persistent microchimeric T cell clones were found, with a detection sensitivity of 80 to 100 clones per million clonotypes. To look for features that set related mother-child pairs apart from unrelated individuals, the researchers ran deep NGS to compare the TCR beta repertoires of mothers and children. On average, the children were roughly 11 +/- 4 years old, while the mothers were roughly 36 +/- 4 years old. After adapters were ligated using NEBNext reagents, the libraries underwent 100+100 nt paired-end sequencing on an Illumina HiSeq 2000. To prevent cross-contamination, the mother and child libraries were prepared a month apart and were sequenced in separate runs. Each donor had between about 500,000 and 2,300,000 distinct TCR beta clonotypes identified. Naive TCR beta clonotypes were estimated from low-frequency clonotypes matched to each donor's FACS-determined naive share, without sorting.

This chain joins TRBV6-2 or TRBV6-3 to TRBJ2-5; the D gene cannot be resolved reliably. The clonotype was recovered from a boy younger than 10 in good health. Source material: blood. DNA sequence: TGTGCCAGCAGCCGCACCAGTTACGAGACCCAGTACTTC. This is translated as CASSRTSYETQYF.